The 2 T cell receptor beta chains below were found in one sample sequenced in a study of T cell responses to AZD1222 COVID-19 vaccine. Sequenced by immunoSEQ multiplex PCR; TCRdb stores in-frame clones only, minus some. The sample has 150,000 or so clones, roughly nine tenths seen once. The sequencing here drew on peripheral blood, taken 28 days after the second AZD1222 dose. Receptors originate from an adult who received the AZD1222 COVID-19 vaccine.

The J gene is TRBJ2-3, the V gene TRBV29-1; the match to TRBD2 covers 7 bases. The V gene's germline CDR1 is SQVTM and CDR2 ANQGSEA. This CDR3 is 14 amino acids long. With 5 bases clipped from V and 5 bases from J, the junction kept 10 bases outside the gene matches. The CDR3: CSVLTREVIDTQYF. DNA for the CDR3: TGCAGCGTTCTTACTCGGGAGGTCATAGATACGCAGTATTTT.

V and J are TRBV5-1 and TRBJ2-7; TRBD2 matches at 13 bases. J lost 4 bases, V lost 3 bases, and 7 bases had no gene match. This CDR3 contains 16 residues. Germline CDR1 is SGHRS and CDR2 is YFSETQ. CDR3 nucleotide sequence: TGCGCCAGCAGCTCTCCTGAGACTAGCGGGAGGTACGAGCAGTACTTC. Translation gives CASSSPETSGRYEQYF.